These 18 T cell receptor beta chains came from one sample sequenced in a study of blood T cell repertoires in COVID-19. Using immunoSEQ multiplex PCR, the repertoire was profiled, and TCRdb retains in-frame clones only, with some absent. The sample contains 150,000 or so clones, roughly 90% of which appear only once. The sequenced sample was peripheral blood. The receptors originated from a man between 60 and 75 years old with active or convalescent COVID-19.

This chain's CDR3 is CASSEAVDSTYEQYF. The DNA of the CDR3 is TGTGCCAGCAGTGAAGCTGTGGACAGCACCTACGAGCAGTACTTC. The rearrangement links TRBV6-1 to TRBJ2-7; D is perhaps TRBD1 (6 bases). V was trimmed by 0 bases and J by 2 bases, leaving 11 bases between them. The V gene's germline CDR1 is MNHNS and CDR2 SASEGT. The length of the CDR3 is 15 residues.

CDR3 in DNA: TGTGCCAGCAGTTCACAGGGTAGCAATCAGCCCCAGCATTTT. Protein sequence: CASSSQGSNQPQHF. This chain uses TRBV6-5 with TRBJ1-5, with TRBD1 as a possible D gene (6 bases). There are 14 residues in the CDR3. Germline V lookup: CDR1 MNHEY, CDR2 SVGAGI. The V end was cut by 4 bases, the J end by 0 bases, with 7 bases between.

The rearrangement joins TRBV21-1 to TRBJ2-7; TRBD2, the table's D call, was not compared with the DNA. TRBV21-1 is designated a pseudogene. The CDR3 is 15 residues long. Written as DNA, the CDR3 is TGTGCCAGCAGCGACCGGGACTTAAGCTCCTACGAGCAGTACTTC. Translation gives CASSDRDLSSYEQYF.

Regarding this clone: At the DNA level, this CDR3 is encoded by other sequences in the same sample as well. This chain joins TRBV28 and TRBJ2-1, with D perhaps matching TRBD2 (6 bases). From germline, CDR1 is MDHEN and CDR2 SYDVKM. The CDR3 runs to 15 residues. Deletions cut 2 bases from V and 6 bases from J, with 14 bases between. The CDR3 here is CASSLAGPVGNEQFF. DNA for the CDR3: TGTGCCAGCAGTTTAGCGGGGCCTGTGGGCAATGAGCAGTTCTTC.

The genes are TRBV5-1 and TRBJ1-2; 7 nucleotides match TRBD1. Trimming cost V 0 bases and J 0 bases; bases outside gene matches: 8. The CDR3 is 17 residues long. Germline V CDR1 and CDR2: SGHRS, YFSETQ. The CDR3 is CASSLGQGAFANYGYTF. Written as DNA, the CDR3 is TGCGCCAGCAGCTTGGGACAGGGAGCTTTCGCTAACTATGGCTACACCTTC.

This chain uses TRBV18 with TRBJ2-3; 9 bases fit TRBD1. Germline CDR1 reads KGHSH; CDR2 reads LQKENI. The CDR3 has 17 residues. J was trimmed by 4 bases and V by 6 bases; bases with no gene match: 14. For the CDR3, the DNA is TGTGCCAGCTCGTACCGGGACAGGGAACCTCCGGCAGATACGCAGTATTTT. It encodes CASSYRDREPPADTQYF.

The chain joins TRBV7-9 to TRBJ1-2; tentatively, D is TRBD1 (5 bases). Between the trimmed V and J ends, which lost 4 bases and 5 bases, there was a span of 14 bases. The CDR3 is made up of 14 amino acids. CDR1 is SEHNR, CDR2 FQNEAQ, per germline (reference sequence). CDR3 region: CASSSSRGDYGYTF. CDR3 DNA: TGTGCCAGCAGCTCCTCCCGGGGGGATTATGGCTACACCTTC.

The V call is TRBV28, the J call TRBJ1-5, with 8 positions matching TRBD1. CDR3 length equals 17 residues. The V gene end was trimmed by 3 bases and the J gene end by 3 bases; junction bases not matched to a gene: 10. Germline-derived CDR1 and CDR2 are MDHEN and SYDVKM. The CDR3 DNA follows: TGTGCCAGCAGTTTGGGATCAGGACAGGGACACAATCAGCCCCAGCATTTT. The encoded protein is CASSLGSGQGHNQPQHF.

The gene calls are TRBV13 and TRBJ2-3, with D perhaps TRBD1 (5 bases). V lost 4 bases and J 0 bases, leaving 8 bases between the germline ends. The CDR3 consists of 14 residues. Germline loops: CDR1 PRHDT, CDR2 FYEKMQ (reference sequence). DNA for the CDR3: TGTGCCAGCAGCTCCCGACAGAGCACAGATACGCAGTATTTT. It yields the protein CASSSRQSTDTQYF.

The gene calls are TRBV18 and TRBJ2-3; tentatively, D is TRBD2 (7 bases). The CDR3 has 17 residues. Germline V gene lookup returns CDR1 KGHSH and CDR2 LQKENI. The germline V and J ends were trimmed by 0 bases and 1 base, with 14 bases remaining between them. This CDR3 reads CASSPPSAGARTDTQYF. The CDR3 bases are TGTGCCAGCTCACCACCGTCGGCGGGGGCCCGCACAGATACGCAGTATTTT.

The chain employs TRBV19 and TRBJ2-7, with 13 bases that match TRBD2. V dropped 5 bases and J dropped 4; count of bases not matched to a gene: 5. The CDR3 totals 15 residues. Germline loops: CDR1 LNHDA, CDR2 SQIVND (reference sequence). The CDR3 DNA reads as TGTGCCAGTAGTCCCGGGACTAGCGGGAAGTACGAGCAGTACTTC. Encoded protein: CASSPGTSGKYEQYF.

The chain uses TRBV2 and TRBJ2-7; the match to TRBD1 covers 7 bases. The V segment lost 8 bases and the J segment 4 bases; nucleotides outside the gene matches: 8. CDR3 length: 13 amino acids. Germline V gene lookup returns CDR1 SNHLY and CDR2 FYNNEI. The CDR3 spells CASLGTVWYEQYF. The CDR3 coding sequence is TGTGCCAGCCTAGGGACAGTTTGGTACGAGCAGTACTTC. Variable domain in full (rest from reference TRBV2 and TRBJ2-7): EPEVTQTPSHQVTQMGQEVILRCVPISNHLYFYWYRQILGQKVEFLVSFYNNEISEKSEIFDDQFSVERPDGSNFTLKIRSTKLEDSAMYFCASLGTVWYEQYFGPGTRLTVT.

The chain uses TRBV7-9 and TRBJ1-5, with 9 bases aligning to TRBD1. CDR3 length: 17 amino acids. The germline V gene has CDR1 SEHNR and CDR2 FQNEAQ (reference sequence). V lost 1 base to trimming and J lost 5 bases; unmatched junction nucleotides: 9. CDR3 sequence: CASSLGTGASGYQPQHF. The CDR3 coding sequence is TGTGCCAGCAGCTTAGGGACAGGGGCTTCAGGCTATCAGCCCCAGCATTTT.

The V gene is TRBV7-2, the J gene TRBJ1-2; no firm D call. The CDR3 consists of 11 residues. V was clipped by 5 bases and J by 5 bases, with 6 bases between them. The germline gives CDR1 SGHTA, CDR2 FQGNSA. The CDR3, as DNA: TGTGCCAGCAGCAACGGTTATGGCTACACCTTC. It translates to CASSNGYGYTF. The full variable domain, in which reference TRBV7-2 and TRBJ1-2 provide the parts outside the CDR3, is GAGVSQSPSNKVTEKGKDVELRCDPISGHTALYWYRQSLGQGLEFLIYFQGNSAPDKSGLPSDRFSAERTGGSVSTLTIQRTQQEDSAVYLCASSNGYGYTFGSGTRLTVV.

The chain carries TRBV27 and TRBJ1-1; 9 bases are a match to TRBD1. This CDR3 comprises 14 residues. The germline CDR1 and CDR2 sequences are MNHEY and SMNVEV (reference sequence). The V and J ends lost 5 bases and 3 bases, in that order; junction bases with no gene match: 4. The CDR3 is CASSATGGDTEAFF. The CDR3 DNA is TGTGCCAGCAGTGCGACAGGGGGTGACACTGAAGCTTTCTTT.

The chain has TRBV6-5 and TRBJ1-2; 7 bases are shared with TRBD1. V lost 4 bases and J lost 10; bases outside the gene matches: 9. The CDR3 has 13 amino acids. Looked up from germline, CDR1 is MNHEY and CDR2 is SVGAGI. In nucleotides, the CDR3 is TGTGCCAGCAGTTCCATCTGGCAGGGGGACTACACCTTC. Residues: CASSSIWQGDYTF.

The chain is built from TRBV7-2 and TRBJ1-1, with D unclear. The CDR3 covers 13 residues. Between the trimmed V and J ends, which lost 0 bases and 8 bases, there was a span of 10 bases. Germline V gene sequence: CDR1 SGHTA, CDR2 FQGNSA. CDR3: CASSLASRSEAFF. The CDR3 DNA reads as TGTGCCAGCAGCTTAGCGTCGAGAAGCGAAGCTTTCTTT.

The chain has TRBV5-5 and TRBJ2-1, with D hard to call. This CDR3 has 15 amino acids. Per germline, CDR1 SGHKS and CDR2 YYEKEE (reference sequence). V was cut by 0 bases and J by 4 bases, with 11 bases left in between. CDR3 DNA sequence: TGTGCCAGCAGCTTGGGGCACGAAACATACAATGAGCAGTTCTTC. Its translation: CASSLGHETYNEQFF.